Below are 8 T cell receptor beta chains sequenced from a single sample in a study of blood T cell repertoires in COVID-19. Repertoires were generated with immunoSEQ multiplex PCR, while TCRdb's copy carries only in-frame clones and drops some. The table includes around 130,000 clones, approximately 85% detected once. The sample consisted of peripheral blood. The source is a human donor in a cohort sampled during active COVID-19.

The chain uses TRBV4-3 and TRBJ2-3, with 10 bases matching TRBD1. Germline CDR1 is LGHNA and CDR2 is YSLEER. This CDR3 spans 17 amino acids. Trimming removed 2 bases from V and 1 base from J; junction bases left unmatched: 6. DNA of the CDR3: TGCGCCAGCAGCCAAAAAACCGGGACAGGGGGCACAGATACGCAGTATTTT. This translates into CASSQKTGTGGTDTQYF.

The chain uses TRBV10-2 and TRBJ1-1, with a possible D match to TRBD1 (5 bases). This CDR3 has 14 amino acids. V was pared by 3 bases and J by 13 bases, with 21 bases between. CDR1 is WSHSY and CDR2 is SAAADI in the germline V gene. CDR3 DNA: TGCGCCAGCAGTGAAACCAAACGCGGGGGATTGGTTTTCTTT. Translated: CASSETKRGGLVFF.

The chain carries TRBV6-5 and TRBJ2-2; possibly TRBD2 for D (6 bases). This CDR3 contains 14 residues. Trimming cost V 0 bases and J 6 bases, with 8 bases left between them. The germline V gene has CDR1 MNHEY and CDR2 SVGAGI. CDR3 loop: CASSYSGGAGELFF. DNA for the CDR3: TGTGCCAGCAGTTACTCGGGGGGAGCCGGGGAGCTGTTTTTT.

V and J are TRBV29-1 and TRBJ1-1, with D perhaps TRBD1 (5 bases). The germline CDR1 and CDR2 sequences are SQVTM and ANQGSEA. CDR3 length equals 13 residues. The V end lost 6 bases, the J end lost 0 bases, and 11 bases lay between the germline ends. CDR3 amino acids: CSVRQHMNTEAFF. The CDR3 nucleotides read TGCAGCGTAAGACAGCACATGAACACTGAAGCTTTCTTT.

This chain connects TRBV10-3 to TRBJ2-2; no firm D call. Germline CDR1 reads ENHRY; CDR2 reads SYGVKD. Between the trimmed V and J ends, which lost 6 bases and 3 bases, there was a span of 8 bases. This CDR3 region has 13 residues. As DNA, the CDR3 is TGTGCCATCAGCGGGTCAGACACCGGGGAGCTGTTTTTT. It is translated as CAISGSDTGELFF.

The chain couples TRBV7-8 to TRBJ2-3, with 12 positions matching TRBD2. Germline lookup yields CDR1 SGHVS and CDR2 FQNEAQ. This CDR3 comprises 15 residues. V lost 4 bases to trimming and J lost 3 bases; unmatched junction nucleotides: 2. The CDR3: CASSSLAGGTDTQYF. CDR3 in DNA: TGTGCCAGCAGCTCCCTAGCGGGAGGGACAGATACGCAGTATTTT. The complete variable domain, with remaining parts taken from reference TRBV7-8 and TRBJ2-3, reads GAGVSQSPRYKVAKRGQDVALRCDPISGHVSLFWYQQALGQGPEFLTYFQNEAQLDKSGLPSDRFFAERPEGSVSTLKIQRTQQEDSAVYLCASSSLAGGTDTQYFGPGTRLTVL.

The V and J genes are TRBV19 and TRBJ1-1; D may be TRBD1 (6 bases). From germline, CDR1 is LNHDA and CDR2 SQIVND (reference sequence). Trimming removed 3 bases from V and 5 bases from J, with 16 bases in between. The CDR3 is made up of 15 amino acids. The CDR3 DNA is TGTGCCAGTAGTATCCCCACAGGGCGGGGGACTGAAGCTTTCTTT. Its translation is CASSIPTGRGTEAFF.

V is TRBV2 and J is TRBJ2-3, with 7 positions matching TRBD1. CDR3 length equals 13 residues. Germline trimming cut 7 bases from V and 2 bases from J; bases unmatched to any gene: 3. From germline, CDR1 is SNHLY and CDR2 FYNNEI. The CDR3 region is CASKGAFTDTQYF. The CDR3 coding sequence is TGTGCCAGCAAGGGGGCCTTCACAGATACGCAGTATTTT.